The rows below give T cell receptor beta chains drawn from one sample of a study of cytomegalovirus exposure and HLA in healthy donors. Clones were sequenced by immunoSEQ multiplex PCR, and TCRdb holds only the in-frame ones, with some missing. The table includes some 200,000 clones, 87% detected once. Sequencing was done on a sample of PBMCs. The receptors shown here come from a girl less than two years old in good health and CMV-seronegative. Both conserved end residues are part of each CDR3. Each record gives: D gene, J gene, clone size, V gene, CDR3 DNA, CDR3 protein. D genes are given only for firm matches. Only some rows state a clone size, as once, few, many or a class for expanded clones.

D: TRBD1
J: TRBJ2-6
size: NA
V: TRBV28
DNA: TGTGCCAGCAGCTCCCTCAGGGGGCGCCACTCTGGGGCCAACGTCCTGACTTTC
CDR3: CASSSLRGRHSGANVLTF

D: TRBD2
J: TRBJ2-1
size: once
V: TRBV4-1
DNA: TGCGCCAGCAGCCGTGAGCGGGCGGGAGCGTATGAGCAGTTCTTC
CDR3: CASSRERAGAYEQFF

D: NA
J: TRBJ1-1
size: NA
V: TRBV29-1
DNA: TGCAGCGCCGACAGAACGAACACTGAAGCTTTCTTT
CDR3: CSADRTNTEAFF

D: NA
J: TRBJ1-2
size: NA
V: TRBV2
DNA: TGTGCCAGCAGCCAGACAGCGAGCTATGGCTACACCTTC
CDR3: CASSQTASYGYTF

D: NA
J: TRBJ2-6
size: NA
V: TRBV2
DNA: TGTGCCAGCAATTCTCCCTGGGAAGGGGCGCCCGGGGCCAACGTCCTGACTTTC
CDR3: CASNSPWEGAPGANVLTF

D: NA
J: TRBJ2-1
size: NA
V: TRBV7-9
DNA: TGTGCCAGCAGCTTAGTTGGCGGATTGGTATACAATGAGCAGTTCTTC
CDR3: CASSLVGGLVYNEQFF

D: NA
J: TRBJ2-1
size: NA
V: TRBV4-3
DNA: TGCGCCAGCAGCCAAGAAAGCGGGTGGTACAATGAGCAGTTCTTC
CDR3: CASSQESGWYNEQFF

D: NA
J: TRBJ2-7
size: once
V: TRBV15
DNA: TGTGCCACCAGCTCTCCAGGGAAGAGTCCCTACGAGCAGTACTTC
CDR3: CATSSPGKSPYEQYF

D: NA
J: TRBJ2-5
size: NA
V: TRBV19
DNA: TGTGCCAGTAGTGGGGGGTACCAAGAGACCCAGTACTTC
CDR3: CASSGGYQETQYF

D: NA
J: TRBJ1-1
size: NA
V: TRBV7-9
DNA: TGTTCCAGCAGCTTATTCCCCAGGGAAACGACGAACACTGAAGCTTTCTTT
CDR3: CSSSLFPRETTNTEAFF

D: TRBD1
J: TRBJ1-5
size: NA
V: TRBV19
DNA: TGTGCCAGTGGACAGGGGGATCAGCCCCAGCATTTT
CDR3: CASGQGDQPQHF

D: TRBD1
J: TRBJ1-1
size: NA
V: TRBV5-4
DNA: TGTGCCAGCGGACAGGACATGAACACTGAAGCTTTCTTT
CDR3: CASGQDMNTEAFF

D: NA
J: TRBJ2-7
size: NA
V: TRBV2
DNA: TGTGCCAGCAAACAGGGAAGCTACGAGCAGTACTTC
CDR3: CASKQGSYEQYF

D: TRBD1
J: TRBJ1-3
size: NA
V: TRBV6-1
DNA: TGTGCCAGCAGTGAAGCCCCAGGGGGCGCGTACACCATATATTTT
CDR3: CASSEAPGGAYTIYF

D: TRBD2
J: TRBJ2-3
size: NA
V: TRBV5-1
DNA: TGCGCCAGCAGCTCGACTAGCGGGAGGGCCGGGACAGATACGCAGTATTTT
CDR3: CASSSTSGRAGTDTQYF

D: TRBD1
J: TRBJ2-7
size: NA
V: TRBV2
DNA: TGTGCCAGCAGGACGGACAGGGGGTCCGAGCAGTACTTC
CDR3: CASRTDRGSEQYF

D: NA
J: TRBJ2-6
size: once
V: TRBV9
DNA: TGTGCCAGCTCGGGACTCCCCCACTCTGGGGCCAACGTCCTGACTTTC
CDR3: CASSGLPHSGANVLTF

D: NA
J: TRBJ1-2
size: NA
V: TRBV4-3
DNA: TGCGCCAGCAGCCAATGGGCCATGACAGAAGGGTATGGCTACACCTTC
CDR3: CASSQWAMTEGYGYTF

D: NA
J: TRBJ1-5
size: NA
V: TRBV2
DNA: TGTGCCAGCAGTGGAGGGACAAGCGATCAGCCCCAGCATTTT
CDR3: CASSGGTSDQPQHF

D: NA
J: TRBJ1-5
size: NA
V: TRBV27
DNA: TGTGCCAGCAGTTCCACAGGGTACCAGCCCCAGCATTTT
CDR3: CASSSTGYQPQHF

D: NA
J: TRBJ2-6
size: few
V: TRBV10-3
DNA: TGTGCCAGCCAAGCAGGGGCTGGGGCCAACGTCCTGACTTTC
CDR3: CASQAGAGANVLTF

D: TRBD1
J: TRBJ2-7
size: NA
V: TRBV5-1
DNA: TGCGCCAGCCGCCCACAGGGGACCATCTACGAGCAGTACTTC
CDR3: CASRPQGTIYEQYF

D: NA
J: TRBJ2-7
size: NA
V: TRBV7-8
DNA: TGTGCCAGCAGCCCATCAAGGGGCCCCGAGCAGTACTTC
CDR3: CASSPSRGPEQYF

D: NA
J: TRBJ1-1
size: NA
V: TRBV20-1
DNA: TGCAGTGCTCCGGGGTGGGGTCTCTTT
CDR3: CSAPGWGLF

D: TRBD2
J: TRBJ2-3
size: NA
V: TRBV9
DNA: TGTGCCAGCAGCGTTAGTGCCGGGAGGGCCGGTTTAGATACGCAGTATTTT
CDR3: CASSVSAGRAGLDTQYF

D: NA
J: TRBJ2-2
size: NA
V: TRBV30
DNA: TGTGCCTGGAGTGTAATGTTAAGCGAAGTCGGGGAGCTGTTTTTT
CDR3: CAWSVMLSEVGELFF

D: NA
J: TRBJ1-1
size: NA
V: TRBV4-1
DNA: TGCGCCAGCAGCCGACAACAGAACACTGAAGCTTTCTTT
CDR3: CASSRQQNTEAFF

D: NA
J: TRBJ2-7
size: NA
V: TRBV19
DNA: TGTGCCAGTAGTCCGCTCGGTGGCTCCGGGGTGGTGGAGCAGTACTTC
CDR3: CASSPLGGSGVVEQYF

D: TRBD1
J: TRBJ1-2
size: NA
V: TRBV28
DNA: TGTGCCAGCAGTCAACCGGGACAGATCCCTAACTATGGCTACACCTTC
CDR3: CASSQPGQIPNYGYTF

D: NA
J: TRBJ2-1
size: NA
V: TRBV19
DNA: TGTGCCAGTAGTAATATGGTGGACTGGGACAATGAGCAGTTCTTC
CDR3: CASSNMVDWDNEQFF

D: NA
J: TRBJ1-2
size: NA
V: TRBV7-2
DNA: TGTGCCAGCAGCCCGACAGCTAACTATGGCTACACCTTC
CDR3: CASSPTANYGYTF

D: TRBD1
J: TRBJ1-1
size: NA
V: TRBV5-4
DNA: TGTGCCAGCAGGATAGGGACAGGGAAGTTGAACACTGAAGCTTTCTTT
CDR3: CASRIGTGKLNTEAFF

D: NA
J: TRBJ2-1
size: NA
V: TRBV10-3
DNA: TGTGCCATCAGTGAGGGGCATGAGCAGTTCTTC
CDR3: CAISEGHEQFF

D: NA
J: TRBJ1-2
size: NA
V: TRBV13
DNA: TGTGCCAGCAGCTTTCAGGGGTCAAGGAACTATGGCTACACCTTC
CDR3: CASSFQGSRNYGYTF

D: TRBD2
J: TRBJ2-5
size: NA
V: TRBV4-3
DNA: TGCGCCAGCAGCCAAGATTACCCTAGCGGAGTCGGAGAGACCCAGTACTTC
CDR3: CASSQDYPSGVGETQYF

D: TRBD2
J: TRBJ2-1
size: NA
V: TRBV9
DNA: TGTGCCAGCAGCCTAGAGGGTCTAGCGGGCGCCTACAATGAGCAGTTCTTC
CDR3: CASSLEGLAGAYNEQFF

D: TRBD1
J: TRBJ2-7
size: NA
V: TRBV28
DNA: TGTGCCAGCAAAGGATCGGACAGGTCGCACCTTTCCTACGAGCAGTACTTC
CDR3: CASKGSDRSHLSYEQYF

D: TRBD2
J: TRBJ2-7
size: NA
V: TRBV29-1
DNA: TGCAGCGTTGATCTAGCGGCACTCTACGAGCAGTACTTC
CDR3: CSVDLAALYEQYF

D: NA
J: TRBJ1-1
size: NA
V: TRBV5-1
DNA: TGCGCCAGCAGTAAGGCGTCAAGACCCATGGGGGGGGGCGCTTGGACTGAAGCTTTCTTT
CDR3: CASSKASRPMGGGAWTEAFF

D: TRBD1
J: TRBJ2-7
size: NA
V: TRBV27
DNA: TGTGCCAGCAGTTACCTCGGGACAGGGGGCCACGAGCAGTACTTC
CDR3: CASSYLGTGGHEQYF

D: TRBD2
J: TRBJ2-7
size: once
V: TRBV4-1
DNA: TGCGCCAGCAGCCAAAAGACTAGCGGGAGCGAAATGAACTACGAGCAGTACTTC
CDR3: CASSQKTSGSEMNYEQYF

D: NA
J: TRBJ1-2
size: NA
V: TRBV12-5
DNA: TGTGCTAGTGGTTTTAGCGGGAGTTATGGCTACACCTTC
CDR3: CASGFSGSYGYTF

D: NA
J: TRBJ2-1
size: NA
V: TRBV5-1
DNA: TGCGCCAGCAGCTCCGGGAACGCCTACAATGAGCAGTTCTTC
CDR3: CASSSGNAYNEQFF

D: NA
J: TRBJ2-2
size: NA
V: TRBV7-3
DNA: TGTGCCAGCAGCTCGGGACACAACACCGGGGAGCTGTTTTTT
CDR3: CASSSGHNTGELFF

D: TRBD1
J: TRBJ2-3
size: NA
V: TRBV7-9
DNA: TGTGCCAGCAGCGTTTCCGGGACAGGGAGCACAGATACGCAGTATTTT
CDR3: CASSVSGTGSTDTQYF